This T cell receptor beta chain was retrieved from a study of PD-L1 blockade in urothelial cancer. Study context: Of prior chemotherapy regimens, patients had received between 0 and 3. A median approximately 150,000 T cells were found in blood samples.

The patients' disease, urothelial carcinoma, was locally advanced or metastatic. CDR3 length equals 16 residues. The ends lost 1 base at V and 0 bases at J; junction bases unmatched: 4. Germline lookup yields CDR1 MNHNS and CDR2 SASEGT. PCRs were each spiked with synthetic TCR analog templates. Generated by immunoSEQ multiplex PCR, the TCRdb table keeps only in-frame clones and is missing some. The data contain 20,000 to 30,000 clones, approximately 81% of them seen just once; the ten biggest clones take up 9.6%. The sample here was PBMCs, taken around atezolizumab (anti-PD-L1) treatment. The sequence derives from a man in his 70s with urothelial cancer. V is TRBV6-1 and J is TRBJ2-7; 9 bases fit TRBD2. The CDR3 sequence: CASSEGSGSLSYEQYF. The CDR3 coding sequence is TGTGCCAGCAGTGAAGGTAGCGGGAGCCTCTCCTACGAGCAGTACTTC.